This is a list of T cell receptor beta chains from one sample in a study of CD8 T cells in ankylosing spondylitis. TCRdb reanalysed the 5' RACE reads using MiXCR and keeps one entry per CDR3 protein. The table has approximately 240,000 distinct CDR3 sequences, 20% to 30% seen once. The specimen was blood, either unsorted or a sorted T cell fraction (not recorded which). The source of these receptors is a male donor with ankylosing spondylitis or in good health (not recorded which). Each CDR3 is given with its conserved first and last residue. Each record gives: clone size, J gene, V gene, CDR3 length, D gene, CDR3 DNA, CDR3 protein. D genes are given only for firm matches. Only some rows state a clone size, as once, few, many or a class for expanded clones.

>.|TRBJ1-5|TRBV12-3/TRBV12-4|18|.
TGTGCCAGCAGTTTAGACTTAGTAGGGGTTTATAGCAATCAGCCCCAGCATTTT
CASSLDLVGVYSNQPQHF
>few|TRBJ2-5|TRBV5-5|15|TRBD1
TGTGCCAGCAGCTTGGAATGGACAGGGGTAGAGACCCAGTACTTC
CASSLEWTGVETQYF
>once|TRBJ2-2|TRBV10-2|14|.
TGCGCCAGCAGTGAGTCGTTCGACACCGGGGAGCTGTTTTTT
CASSESFDTGELFF
>many|TRBJ2-2|TRBV20-1|16|TRBD1
TGCAGTGCTAGAGATCCGGGACAGAGGAACACCGGGGAGCTGTTTTTT
CSARDPGQRNTGELFF
>few|TRBJ2-5|TRBV6-1|14|.
TGTGCCAGCAGTGAAGAGCAGGTCATTGGGACCCAGTACTTC
CASSEEQVIGTQYF
>few|TRBJ2-3|TRBV10-3|13|.
TGTGCCATCAGTGACTCGGGGGCAGATACGCAGTATTTT
CAISDSGADTQYF
>.|TRBJ2-3|TRBV6-1|14|.
TGTGCCAGCAGCCGATTAGAGTCCACAGATACGCAGTATTTT
CASSRLESTDTQYF
>.|TRBJ2-7|TRBV9|13|.
TGTGCCAGCAGCTCCACAGGTCGGAAGAGGCAGTACTTC
CASSSTGRKRQYF
>.|TRBJ2-3|TRBV23-1|14|.
TGCGCCAGCAGTTTTAGTAATAGCACAGATACGCAGTATTTT
CASSFSNSTDTQYF
>many|TRBJ1-6|TRBV20-1|14|.
TGCAGTGCAAGGGGGAGCTCCTATAATTCACCCCTCCACTTT
CSARGSSYNSPLHF
>many|TRBJ2-2|TRBV9|12|TRBD2
TGTGCCAGCGCGGGGGGCACCGGGGAGCTGTTTTTT
CASAGGTGELFF
>once|TRBJ2-3|TRBV5-1|15|TRBD1
TGCGCCAGCAGCTTCTCGGGACAGGGACATGATACGCAGTATTTT
CASSFSGQGHDTQYF
>few|TRBJ2-4|TRBV12-3/TRBV12-4|12|.
TGTGCCAGCAGTTTTGGAGTAAACATTCAGTACTTC
CASSFGVNIQYF
>.|TRBJ1-2|TRBV3-1|13|.
TGTGCCAGCAGCCAAGGGCCCAGGGATGGCTACACCTTC
CASSQGPRDGYTF
>many|TRBJ2-3|TRBV29-1|12|.
TGCAGCGTTGGGGACGACACAGATACGCAGTATTTT
CSVGDDTDTQYF
>once|TRBJ2-7|TRBV18|14|.
TGTGCCAGCTCACCCCCTGGGGACGGCTACGAGCAGTACTTC
CASSPPGDGYEQYF
>.|TRBJ2-7|TRBV20-1|11|.
TGCAGTGCACAAAGCTCCTACGAGCAGTACTTC
CSAQSSYEQYF
>many|TRBJ2-5|TRBV5-8|14|.
TGTGCCAGCAGCTTACGGACAGATCAAGAGACCCAGTACTTC
CASSLRTDQETQYF
>few|TRBJ2-7|TRBV5-6|14|TRBD2
TGTGCCAGCAGCGGCAGGACTAGCGGTCACGAGCAGTACTTC
CASSGRTSGHEQYF
>.|TRBJ2-7|TRBV10-3|14|TRBD1
TGTGCCATCAGAAATACCGGGACAGCGTACGAGCAGTACTTC
CAIRNTGTAYEQYF
>many|TRBJ1-2|TRBV11-1|13|.
TGTGCCAGCAGCGGCTGGCGAGGAGATGGCTACACCTTC
CASSGWRGDGYTF
>.|TRBJ2-3|TRBV20-1|11|.
TGCAGTGCCGACGTCTCAGATACGCAGTATTTT
CSADVSDTQYF
>.|TRBJ2-5|TRBV25-1|15|TRBD1
TGTGCCAGCAGTGCCTTCGGACAGGGGAAAGAGACCCAGTACTTC
CASSAFGQGKETQYF
>many|TRBJ2-3|TRBV5-1|12|.
TGCGCCAGCAGCTTGGATCCAGATACGCAGTATTTT
CASSLDPDTQYF
>.|TRBJ2-3|TRBV20-1|16|.
TGCAGTGCTAGCCCCCAAGCCCCTGGCGGGGCAGATACGCAGTATTTT
CSASPQAPGGADTQYF
>.|TRBJ2-1|TRBV29-1|14|.
TGCAGCGCCGGAGGGGGGTTCTCCTACAATGAGCAGTTCTTC
CSAGGGFSYNEQFF
>few|TRBJ2-3|TRBV10-3|13|.
TGTGCCACCGTACAGCTAGGCACAGATACGCAGTATTTT
CATVQLGTDTQYF
>many|TRBJ2-7|TRBV12-3/TRBV12-4|14|TRBD2
TGTGCCAGCAGTACGGGACTAGCGAAGGCCGAGCAGTACTTC
CASSTGLAKAEQYF
>.|TRBJ2-3|TRBV9|14|.
TGTGCCAGCAGCGAGGACCCGAGCACAGATACGCAGTATTTT
CASSEDPSTDTQYF
>.|TRBJ2-3|TRBV20-1|19|.
TGCAGTGCTATAGCCCGACAGGGAGGCTTTATTGGTAGCACAGATACGCAGTATTTT
CSAIARQGGFIGSTDTQYF
>.|TRBJ2-2|TRBV20-1|16|.
TGCAGTGCTAGAGATGGGACGGCTCGTGGCACCGGGGAGCTGTTTTTT
CSARDGTARGTGELFF
>many|TRBJ2-1|TRBV5-1|15|.
TGCGCCAGCAGCTCACAGGGAAGCTCCTACAATGAGCAGTTCTTC
CASSSQGSSYNEQFF
>.|TRBJ2-7|TRBV18|12|.
TGTGCCAGCTCACCAGATAGGGAGAAGCAGTACTTC
CASSPDREKQYF
>many|TRBJ1-4|TRBV7-2|14|.
TGTGCCAGCAGCCAAGAGGCCCAGGGGCGAAAACTGTTTTTT
CASSQEAQGRKLFF
>.|TRBJ1-2|TRBV6-1|17|.
TGTGCCAGCAGTGAAGAGGCCGGGCAGTCGATATACTATGGCTACACCTTC
CASSEEAGQSIYYGYTF
>.|TRBJ2-7|TRBV20-1|13|.
TGCAGTGCCGGGGAGACTCCGAATTCGGGGCAGTACTTC
CSAGETPNSGQYF
>few|TRBJ2-7|TRBV20-1|15|TRBD1
TGCAGTGCCTATACACCCGGGACAGGATTTTCCGAGCAGTACTTC
CSAYTPGTGFSEQYF
>.|TRBJ2-1|TRBV10-3|13|.
TGTGCCATCAGTGACGCGCGTGGCGATGAGCAGTTCTTC
CAISDARGDEQFF
>few|TRBJ2-3|TRBV5-5|12|.
TGTGCCAGCAGCTCATACCAAGATACGCAGTATTTT
CASSSYQDTQYF
>many|TRBJ2-7|TRBV20-1|13|.
TGCAGTGCTAGACGGCCCTCCTCCTACGAGCAGTACTTC
CSARRPSSYEQYF
>once|TRBJ2-3|TRBV11-3|14|.
TGTGCCAGCAGCTTGACCAGTTCCACATATACGCAGTATTTT
CASSLTSSTYTQYF
>.|TRBJ2-3|TRBV5-6|16|.
TGTGCCAGCAGCCCATCGGGACCGCGGGACACAGATACGCAGTATTTT
CASSPSGPRDTDTQYF
>few|TRBJ2-6|TRBV24-1|15|.
TGTGCCACCGGAGCAGGAGGTACTGGGGCCAACGTCCTGACTTTC
CATGAGGTGANVLTF
>.|TRBJ2-2|TRBV10-3|13|.
TGTGCCATCAGTGACCCTTTAGGGGGGGAGCTGTTTTTT
CAISDPLGGELFF
>many|TRBJ2-2|TRBV20-1|17|TRBD1
TGCAGTGCTAGGACCCCGGGACAGGGTTCGAACACCGGGGAGCTGTTTTTT
CSARTPGQGSNTGELFF
>.|TRBJ1-3|TRBV29-1|13|.
TGCAGCGGTGCGGGGGGCTCTGGAAACACCATATATTTT
CSGAGGSGNTIYF
>few|TRBJ2-5|TRBV20-1|14|.
TGCAGTGCTAGATGGGGTATGCAAGGAGAGACCCAGTACTTC
CSARWGMQGETQYF
>.|TRBJ2-5|TRBV7-2|14|.
TGTGCCAGCAGCCCCCGCAACAGGTGGGAGACCCAGTACTTC
CASSPRNRWETQYF
>.|TRBJ2-1|TRBV7-2|15|TRBD1
TGTGCCAGCACTCTCGGGACAGGGAGATACAATGAGCAGTTCTTC
CASTLGTGRYNEQFF
>.|TRBJ1-1|TRBV7-2|13|TRBD1
TGTGCCAGCAGCTTAGCGGGGACAGGGAAGGCTTTCTTT
CASSLAGTGKAFF
>many|TRBJ2-7|TRBV12-3/TRBV12-4|15|.
TGTGCCAGCAGCCGCGGGACCGCAAGCTCCTACGAGCAGTACTTC
CASSRGTASSYEQYF